This T cell receptor (beta chain) is from a study of OX40 agonist ivuxolimab in advanced cancers. Study summary: A history of anti-PD-1, anti-PD-L1 or anti-CTLA-4 therapy was acceptable, and around 36% had some.

Clones were read by immunoSEQ multiplex PCR, and TCRdb kept only the in-frame ones, dropping some. The sample includes 35,000 to 45,000 clones, 82% of them seen just once. The germline V gene encodes CDR1 MNHEY and CDR2 SVGAGI. This CDR3 contains 13 residues. The germline V and J ends were trimmed by 6 bases and 8 bases, with 14 bases remaining between them. The TCR originated in an adult with an advanced solid tumor such as melanoma, head and neck, liver or kidney cancer. This sample comprised CD4+ or CD8+ T cells sorted from blood, obtained in a trial of the OX40 agonist ivuxolimab. The chain has TRBV6-5 and TRBJ2-1; D might be TRBD1 (7 bases). CDR3 protein: CASRQGGGDEQFF. The CDR3 DNA reads as TGTGCCAGCAGGCAGGGGGGCGGGGATGAGCAGTTCTTC.